This TCR beta chain stems from a study of beta chain features in type 1 diabetes. This clone was counted at least ten times. What it binds is not known. Germline CDR1 SGHDN, CDR2 FVKESK. The V and J ends lost 4 bases and 2 bases respectively, with 5 bases between them. The CDR3 is 13 amino acids. Findings and limits, study-wide: Significant though moderate, a shortening of TCRB CDR3s appeared in all four CD4+ subsets of Type 1 diabetes patients. Patients' naive, central memory and Treg TCRB repertoires seemed closer to one another than those of healthy donors.

cDNA synthesis used the whole RNA isolate, giving expressed TCRB sequences. The protocol was immunoSEQ multiplex PCR, while the TCRdb copy is restricted to in-frame clones and leaves out a portion. The data contain about 340,000 clones, around 9.7% of them seen just once; the ten biggest clones take up roughly 1%. It was via CD45RO/CCR7/CD25/CD127/CD95/CD27 that CD4+ naive, central memory, regulatory and stem cell-like memory cells were sorted. This chain uses TRBV14 with TRBJ1-4; no clear D. This clonotype was obtained from a man aged 25-40 years with type 1 diabetes. Sequencing was performed on central memory CD4+ T cells from blood. The chain's CDR3 is CASSPPTNEKLFF. For the CDR3, the DNA is TGTGCCAGCAGCCCCCCTACTAATGAAAAACTGTTTTTT. The whole variable domain, remainder taken from reference TRBV14 and TRBJ1-4, is EAGVTQFPSHSVIEKGQTVTLRCDPISGHDNLYWYRRVMGKEIKFLLHFVKESKQDESGMPNNRFLAERTGGTYSTLKVQPAELEDSGVYFCASSPPTNEKLFFGSGTQLSVL.